The rows below give T cell receptor beta chains drawn from one sample of a study of beta chain features in type 1 diabetes. Using immunoSEQ multiplex PCR, the repertoire was profiled, and TCRdb retains in-frame clones only, with some absent. There are 810,000 or so clones in the sample; 15% to 20% occur only once, and 0.02% to 0.03% lies in the top ten. The sample taken for sequencing was naive CD4+ T cells from blood. Source of these receptors: a woman younger than 30 in good health. Each CDR3 is given with its conserved first and last residue. A D gene is named only where the DNA matches it firmly. Some rows have no size entry. The others give once, few or many, or a class for an expanded clone.

V gene: TRBV6-5; J gene: TRBJ2-1; clone size: -; D gene: TRBD2; CDR3 DNA: TGTGCCAGCAGACCGACTAGCGGGCATTACAATGAGCAGTTCTTC; CDR3 protein: CASRPTSGHYNEQFF
V gene: TRBV2; J gene: TRBJ1-1; clone size: -; D gene: -; CDR3 DNA: TGTGCCAGCAGTGAAGTGGGCACTGAAGCTTTCTTT; CDR3 protein: CASSEVGTEAFF
V gene: TRBV18; J gene: TRBJ2-2; clone size: -; D gene: -; CDR3 DNA: TGTGCCAGCTCACCACCCTATTCCCGTTACACCGGGGAGCTGTTTTTT; CDR3 protein: CASSPPYSRYTGELFF
V gene: TRBV7-2; J gene: TRBJ2-7; clone size: -; D gene: TRBD2; CDR3 DNA: TGTGCCAGCAGCTTTCTAGCGGGAGGATCCCACGAGCAGTACTTC; CDR3 protein: CASSFLAGGSHEQYF
V gene: TRBV5-1; J gene: TRBJ2-1; clone size: few; D gene: TRBD2; CDR3 DNA: TGCGCCAGCACCCGGTATAGCGGGATTGAAGATGAGCAGTTCTTC; CDR3 protein: CASTRYSGIEDEQFF
V gene: TRBV29-1; J gene: TRBJ2-5; clone size: -; D gene: TRBD2; CDR3 DNA: TGCAGCGCCGGGGGCGGGGGGACTAGCAAACAAGAGACCCAGTACTTC; CDR3 protein: CSAGGGGTSKQETQYF
V gene: TRBV28; J gene: TRBJ2-3; clone size: -; D gene: -; CDR3 DNA: TGTGCCAGCAGTTCCCATAGCGGAGGGGGCACAGATACGCAGTATTTT; CDR3 protein: CASSSHSGGGTDTQYF
V gene: TRBV5-1; J gene: TRBJ2-5; clone size: few; D gene: TRBD2; CDR3 DNA: TGCGCCAGCAGGCGTTTAGCGGGAGTTCAGGAGACCCAGTACTTC; CDR3 protein: CASRRLAGVQETQYF
V gene: TRBV6-6; J gene: TRBJ2-7; clone size: few; D gene: -; CDR3 DNA: TGTGCCAGCAGCGATAGCGGAGTCGATTCCTACGAGCAGTACTTC; CDR3 protein: CASSDSGVDSYEQYF
V gene: TRBV7-9; J gene: TRBJ1-2; clone size: -; D gene: TRBD1; CDR3 DNA: TGTGCCAGCAGCCCGAGACAGGGCAGTTACACCTTC; CDR3 protein: CASSPRQGSYTF
V gene: TRBV5-1; J gene: TRBJ2-7; clone size: -; D gene: TRBD2; CDR3 DNA: TGCGCCAGCAGCTTGGCCCAGACTAGCGGGACCGGCGAGCAGTACTTC; CDR3 protein: CASSLAQTSGTGEQYF
V gene: TRBV14; J gene: TRBJ2-2; clone size: -; D gene: TRBD2; CDR3 DNA: TGTGCCAGCAGCCGTACCCGACTAGCGGCGAACACCGGGGAGCTGTTTTTT; CDR3 protein: CASSRTRLAANTGELFF
V gene: TRBV15; J gene: TRBJ2-5; clone size: -; D gene: -; CDR3 DNA: TGTGCCACCAGCGGGGCTAGTCGGTGGGAGACCCAGTACTTC; CDR3 protein: CATSGASRWETQYF
V gene: TRBV2; J gene: TRBJ2-5; clone size: few; D gene: -; CDR3 DNA: TGTGCCAGCAGTGAAGTAAGCGAGTGGGGGACCCAGTACTTC; CDR3 protein: CASSEVSEWGTQYF
V gene: TRBV9; J gene: TRBJ1-3; clone size: -; D gene: TRBD1; CDR3 DNA: TGTGCCGGCAGTCGACAGGGGACATCTGGAAACACCATATATTTT; CDR3 protein: CAGSRQGTSGNTIYF
V gene: TRBV4-3; J gene: TRBJ2-2; clone size: few; D gene: -; CDR3 DNA: TGCGCCAGCAGCAGAAAGGCCCCCGAGGCGGAGAACACCGGGGAGCTGTTTTTT; CDR3 protein: CASSRKAPEAENTGELFF
V gene: TRBV29-1; J gene: TRBJ1-1; clone size: few; D gene: TRBD1; CDR3 DNA: TGCAGCGTCGCAAGACAGGGCTGGATGAACACTGAAGCTTTCTTT; CDR3 protein: CSVARQGWMNTEAFF
V gene: TRBV28; J gene: TRBJ2-1; clone size: -; D gene: TRBD1; CDR3 DNA: TGTGCCAGCAGTTTATGGGGACAGGGGTTGGGCAATGAGCAGTTCTTC; CDR3 protein: CASSLWGQGLGNEQFF
V gene: TRBV7-9; J gene: TRBJ1-1; clone size: -; D gene: -; CDR3 DNA: TGTGCCAGCAGCTTCGGCAGTGGGGATCCAGCTTTCTTT; CDR3 protein: CASSFGSGDPAFF
V gene: TRBV7-9; J gene: TRBJ2-1; clone size: -; D gene: TRBD1; CDR3 DNA: TGTGCCAGCAGCTTAGTAGCCGGGACAGGGATTGCTCATGAGCAGTTCTTC; CDR3 protein: CASSLVAGTGIAHEQFF
V gene: TRBV27; J gene: TRBJ2-3; clone size: once; D gene: -; CDR3 DNA: TGTGCCAGCAGTTTTAGGGTCCCCGCAGGGGGGTCCACAGATACGCAGTATTTT; CDR3 protein: CASSFRVPAGGSTDTQYF
V gene: TRBV7-9; J gene: TRBJ2-3; clone size: -; D gene: TRBD1; CDR3 DNA: TGTGCCAGCAGCTTATCACTCACAGGGGGCAGGGGAGATACGCAGTATTTT; CDR3 protein: CASSLSLTGGRGDTQYF
V gene: TRBV7-2; J gene: TRBJ2-5; clone size: few; D gene: TRBD1; CDR3 DNA: TGTGCCAGCAGCTTAGAGGGCAGGGGGCCCCAAGAGACCCAGTACTTC; CDR3 protein: CASSLEGRGPQETQYF
V gene: TRBV18; J gene: TRBJ1-1; clone size: -; D gene: TRBD1; CDR3 DNA: TGTGCCAGCTCACCCACAGGGGCCACTGAAGCTTTCTTT; CDR3 protein: CASSPTGATEAFF
V gene: TRBV6-5; J gene: TRBJ2-1; clone size: -; D gene: -; CDR3 DNA: TGTGCCAGCAGTTATCAGGGAGAGGACGGCAATGAGCAGTTCTTC; CDR3 protein: CASSYQGEDGNEQFF
V gene: TRBV18; J gene: TRBJ2-3; clone size: -; D gene: -; CDR3 DNA: TGTGCCAGCTCGCCCAACACAGATACGCAGTATTTT; CDR3 protein: CASSPNTDTQYF
V gene: TRBV7-9; J gene: TRBJ2-5; clone size: -; D gene: TRBD2; CDR3 DNA: TGTGCCAGCAGCATCCGACTAGCGGGAGTCGGGTACCAAGAGACCCAGTACTTC; CDR3 protein: CASSIRLAGVGYQETQYF
V gene: TRBV2; J gene: TRBJ1-1; clone size: -; D gene: -; CDR3 DNA: TGTGCCAGCAGTGAACTGGGGAACACTGAAGCTTTCTTT; CDR3 protein: CASSELGNTEAFF
V gene: TRBV7-2; J gene: TRBJ2-7; clone size: -; D gene: -; CDR3 DNA: TGTGCCAGCAGGGGACTGGGGTACGAGCAGTACTTC; CDR3 protein: CASRGLGYEQYF
V gene: TRBV4-1; J gene: TRBJ2-1; clone size: -; D gene: -; CDR3 DNA: TGCGCCAGCAGCCAAGATCCGGGGGGCAAGCAGTTCTTC; CDR3 protein: CASSQDPGGKQFF
V gene: TRBV5-6; J gene: TRBJ2-7; clone size: few; D gene: -; CDR3 DNA: TGTGCCAGCAGCTTAGATCCACGGACAGCCCACGAGCAGTACTTC; CDR3 protein: CASSLDPRTAHEQYF
V gene: TRBV5-6; J gene: TRBJ2-2; clone size: -; D gene: TRBD2; CDR3 DNA: TGTGCCAGCACCGGGGGACTAGCGGGAGCCGGGGAGCTGTTTTTT; CDR3 protein: CASTGGLAGAGELFF